This T cell receptor beta chain was identified in a study of T cells in localized non-small cell lung cancer. V was pared by 0 bases and J by 3 bases, with 9 bases between. This CDR3 spans 15 amino acids. The germline gives CDR1 LNHDA, CDR2 SQIVND (reference sequence). Sequencing was performed with immunoSEQ multiplex PCR; in TCRdb, only in-frame clones are kept and a portion is missing. The sample lists 35,000 to 40,000 clones, 75% to 90% occurring once. This clone was seen a few times. Antigen unknown. Study-wide results and limits: Uninvolved nearby lung showed the greatest T cell clonality, exceeding that found in tumor. In adjacent lung appeared a median approximately 57 of the top 100 tumor clones.

The sample was peripheral blood, taken before any cancer treatment. The receptor was isolated from a woman aged 40 to 75 with stage I lung adenocarcinoma. The chain recombines TRBV19 with TRBJ1-5; D gene unclear. This chain's CDR3 is CASSIEATFNQPQHF. CDR3 DNA: TGTGCCAGTAGTATAGAAGCAACTTTCAATCAGCCCCAGCATTTT.